Each of the 14 T cell receptor beta chains below was sequenced from the same sample in a study of Tregs in tolerant kidney transplant recipients. Produced via immunoSEQ multiplex PCR; TCRdb's table is partial and in-frame only. This table lists roughly 48,000 clones. Sequencing used CD4+ T cells from blood, obtained before the transplant. The source of these receptors is a human donor who received a combined kidney and bone marrow transplant.

As regards this clone: The read ends 3 residues early relative to the CDR3; the germline J gene fills the gap. This sample includes further DNA sequences coding for the same CDR3. The V call is TRBV6-2 or TRBV6-3, the J call TRBJ2-1; no definite D call. The CDR3 extends over 12 amino acids. CDR1 and CDR2 from the germline V gene are MNHEY and SVGEGT. V was pared by 6 bases and J by 2 bases, with 5 bases between. This CDR3 reads CASSSPYNEQFF. CDR3 bases read: TGTGCCAGCAGCTCTCCCTACAATGAG.

Regarding this clone: Read sequence stops 3 residues before the CDR3 end, and the germline J gene provides the missing end. The V and J genes are TRBV19 and TRBJ1-1; 7 bases are a match to TRBD1. CDR3 length equals 14 residues. Germline CDR1 reads LNHDA; CDR2 reads SQIVND (reference sequence). The V gene end was trimmed by 4 bases and the J gene end by 4 bases; junction bases not matched to a gene: 6. CDR3 sequence: CASSTQGLGTEAFF. The CDR3 bases that were read are TGTGCCAGTAGTACACAGGGGTTGGGCACTGAA.

Concerning this clone: Coverage ceases 3 residues before the CDR3 finishes, and the germline J gene fills in the end. The chain uses TRBV7-2 and TRBJ2-7; no clear D gene. Germline CDR1 SGHTA, CDR2 FQGNSA. Trimming left V 5 bases short and J 6 bases short, with 20 bases between. The CDR3 contains 15 residues. The CDR3 sequence: CASSPSPGTGVEQYF. CDR3 bases read: TGTGCCAGCAGCCCAAGTCCCGGAACGGGTGTCGAG.

Points on this clone: Coverage ceases 3 residues before the CDR3 finishes, and the germline J gene fills in the end. The chain carries TRBV2 and TRBJ2-7; 7 bases line up with TRBD2. This CDR3 contains 14 residues. Germline V gene sequence: CDR1 SNHLY, CDR2 FYNNEI. Trimming removed 3 bases from V and 3 bases from J; junction bases left unmatched: 5. The sequenced part of the CDR3 DNA is TGTGCCAGCAGTGAGGCTAGCGGATACTACGAG. This codes for CASSEASGYYE. The complete CDR3 reads CASSEASGYYEQYF.

Remarks on this clone: The read is 3 residues too short to cover the CDR3 end, so that end is filled in from the germline J gene. V is TRBV7-2 and J is TRBJ2-1; no clear D. The germline V gene encodes CDR1 SGHTA and CDR2 FQGNSA. CDR3 length equals 14 residues. Trimming shortened V by 2 bases and J by 8 bases, and 13 bases separated the two germline ends. CDR3 loop: CASSLSQATDEQFF. The sequenced CDR3 bases are TGTGCCAGCAGCTTATCTCAGGCCACAGATGAG. The full variable domain, with the rest looked up from reference TRBV7-2 and TRBJ2-1, is GAGVSQSPSNKVTEKGKDVELRCDPISGHTALYWYRQSLGQGLEFLIYFQGNSAPDKSGLPSDRFSAERTGGSVSTLTIQRTQQEDSAVYLCASSLSQATDEQFFGPGTRLTVL.

On this clone: With the read ending 3 residues before the CDR3 end, the germline J gene is used to fill in that end. The chain links TRBV5-1 to TRBJ1-1; D is unclear. The CDR3 spans 11 residues. Germline V gene sequence: CDR1 SGHRS, CDR2 YFSETQ. CDR3 DNA (partial): TGCGCCAGCAGCTTGGACGGGGAA. Encoded protein: CASSLDGE. In full, the CDR3 is CASSLDGEAFF.

Incomplete CDR3 DNA: TGCGCCAGCAGCTTGGACGGCAGGGGGCCGGAAAAA. Translation gives CASSLDGRGPEK. In full, the CDR3 reads CASSLDGRGPEKLFF. The chain combines TRBV5-1 with TRBJ1-4; 8 bases fit TRBD1. The read terminates 3 residues ahead of where the CDR3 ends, so the germline J gene completes it. The CDR3 covers 15 residues. The germline V gene has CDR1 SGHRS and CDR2 YFSETQ. The V and J ends lost 0 bases and 8 bases, in that order; junction bases with no gene match: 6.

This chain's CDR3 is CASTPQRYTEAFF. CDR3 DNA (partial): TGTGCCAGTACTCCCCAGCGGTATACTGAA. The rearrangement links TRBV19 to TRBJ1-1; D is undetermined. The read falls 3 residues short of the CDR3 end, and the missing part is taken from the germline J gene. Deletions cut 7 bases from V and 5 bases from J, with 14 bases between. The CDR3 extends over 13 amino acids. Germline V gene sequence: CDR1 LNHDA, CDR2 SQIVND (reference sequence). The full variable domain, its missing parts supplied by reference TRBV19 and TRBJ1-1, is DGGITQSPKYLFRKEGQNVTLSCEQNLNHDAMYWYRQDPGQGLRLIYYSQIVNDFQKGDIAEGYSVSREKKESFPLTVTSAQKNPTAFYLCASTPQRYTEAFFGQGTRLTVV.

As regards this clone: The read ends 3 residues early relative to the CDR3; the germline J gene fills the gap. V and J are TRBV2 and TRBJ2-3; the match to TRBD1 covers 7 bases. CDR3 length: 15 amino acids. The germline CDR1 and CDR2 sequences are SNHLY and FYNNEI. The CDR3 sequence is CASSDQGGGLNAQYF. CDR3 DNA (partial): TGTGCCAGCAGTGACCAAGGGGGCGGTTTGAATGCG.

Comments on this clone: The read ends 3 residues before the CDR3 terminus; that terminus is restored from the germline J gene. This sequence joins TRBV6-2 or TRBV6-3 and TRBJ2-1; 11 bases fit TRBD1. With 2 bases clipped from V and 6 bases from J, the junction kept 3 bases outside the gene matches. The CDR3 runs to 15 residues. Germline CDR1 and CDR2: MNHEY and SVGEGT. The sequenced CDR3 bases are TGTGCCAGCAGTTACCCGGGACAGGGGGTCAATGAG. Translation gives CASSYPGQGVNE. The complete CDR3 protein is CASSYPGQGVNEQFF.

A remark on this clone: The DNA ends 3 residues before the CDR3 does, and the rest of the CDR3 is filled in from the germline J gene. The V and J genes are TRBV19 and TRBJ1-2; TRBD1 matches 9 bases. Germline V gene data show CDR1 as LNHDA and CDR2 as SQIVND (reference sequence). The CDR3 loop spans 14 amino acids. Partial CDR3 DNA: TGTGCCAGTAGCCTTCGCACCGGGACAGGGGGC. Translating gives CASSLRTGTGG. The entire CDR3 sequence reads CASSLRTGTGGYTF.

In the case of this clone: The read halts 3 residues ahead of the CDR3 end, with the missing end drawn from the germline J gene. The chain has TRBV7-6 and TRBJ1-2; D gene ambiguous. Deletions cut 5 bases from V and 3 bases from J, with 13 bases between. CDR1 is SGHVS, CDR2 FNYEAQ, per germline. The CDR3 runs to 14 residues. CDR3 bases read: TGTGCCAGCAGCCCTGACATTAGTGACTATGGC. Translated, it gives CASSPDISDYG. The entire CDR3 sequence reads CASSPDISDYGYTF.

On this clone: The read ends 3 residues early relative to the CDR3; the germline J gene fills the gap. The chain couples TRBV5-1 to TRBJ2-6, with unresolved D. Germline V CDR1 and CDR2: SGHRS, YFSETQ. The CDR3 contains 15 residues. The V gene lost 5 bases and the J gene lost 2 bases, with 11 bases spanning the gap. CDR3 DNA, as far as it was read: TGCGCCAGCAGTGATGACAAGGCTGGGGCCAACGTC. Its translation: CASSDDKAGANV. The entire CDR3 sequence reads CASSDDKAGANVLTF.

As concerns this clone: The read comes to an end 3 residues before the CDR3 does, leaving the germline J gene to fill in the end. The V and J genes are TRBV5-1 and TRBJ2-1; TRBD2 agrees at 9 bases. The CDR3 has 17 amino acids. CDR1 and CDR2 (germline): SGHRS, YFSETQ. The junction had 4 bases not matched to a gene; V was cut back by 0 bases and J by 0 bases. CDR3 bases read: TGCGCCAGCAGCTTGGAGGGTAGCGGGAGCTCCTACAATGAG. Protein: CASSLEGSGSSYNE. The whole CDR3 reads CASSLEGSGSSYNEQFF.